The present T cell receptor beta chain was sequenced within a study of persistence of HIV-infected CD4 T cells. On the study more broadly: The sample holds CD4+ T cells responsive to CMV or HIV-1 Gag.

This was the immunoSEQ version 4 assay in survey mode. Genomic DNA was diluted to 10 ng/uL, up to roughly 1 ug per sample. Libraries were prepared by immunoSEQ multiplex PCR; TCRdb keeps only in-frame clonotypes and omits some of them. The sample gives tens of thousands of clones, over 80% of which show up once; roughly 6.7% is in the top ten. Of note for this clone: The antigen is undetermined.

Cells were stimulated with CMV-infected fibroblast lysates at around 9.1 ug/mL. CD40L/CD69 double-negative CD45RO-high memory CD4+ T cells were collected. V was cut by 8 bases and J by 2 bases, with 10 bases left in between. The CDR3 length is 13 residues. This specimen was CD4+ T cells sorted from PBMCs after approximately 20-hour stimulation, taken from a patient who received antiretroviral therapy. This chain links TRBV12-3 or TRBV12-4 with TRBJ2-1; possibly TRBD1 for D (6 bases). This receptor was taken from an adult woman with HIV who was CMV-seropositive. The CDR3 spells CASARTAYNEQFF. CDR3 coding DNA: TGTGCCAGCGCGCGGACAGCCTACAATGAGCAGTTCTTC.